This T cell receptor beta chain was recorded in a study of blood T cell repertoires in COVID-19. About the study: The cDNA or gDNA used as material had been derived from T cells, B-cell-depleted T cells, or PBMCs.

There are 13 residues in the CDR3. J gave up 8 bases and V 3 bases, and 4 bases lay outside the gene matches. CDR1 SGDLS and CDR2 YYNGEE come from the germline V gene. Assay: immunoSEQ multiplex PCR; the TCRdb copy retains only in-frame clones and omits some. The data hold 300,000 to 400,000 clones, with around nine tenths observed a single time. The receptor was derived from a man between 60 and 75 years old who had recovered from COVID-19. The sequencing input was PBMCs or T cells enriched from blood (not recorded which). The rearrangement links TRBV9 to TRBJ1-4; 7 positions agree with TRBD1. CDR3 in DNA: TGTGCCAGCAGCGCCGGGACAGAAGAAAAACTGTTTTTT. It translates to CASSAGTEEKLFF.